What follows describes a single TCR beta chain. Its antigen is not known. At one boundary the junction diverges from the germline segment, which might be a read error. CDR1 and CDR2 (germline): SGHKS, YYEKEE (reference sequence). The CDR3 contains 17 residues. TCR alpha and beta CDR3 regions were amplified from RNA using iRepertoire nested multiplex PCR. TCRdb called the multiplex PCR reads again in MiXCR, with one record for every CDR3 protein. The table lists roughly 100,000 distinct CDR3 sequences, around 31% of them singletons. This sample stems from a study of glioma-infiltrating T cells. Broader study findings: Tissue-blood divergence was below expectation in non-neoplastic patients, above in gliomas.

Sample: glioma tissue, nonneoplastic brain tissue, or PBMCs (not recorded which). The chain carries TRBV5-5 and TRBJ2-3, with 9 bases matching TRBD2. The source of this sequence is a human donor with low-grade glioma or glioblastoma, undergoing nonglioma brain surgery, or in good health (not recorded which). Here the CDR3 reads CASSLVLAGATIDTKYF. The CDR3 DNA reads as TGTGCCAGCAGCTTGGTGTTAGCGGGGGCGACGATTGATACGAAGTATTTT.